This T cell receptor beta chain is from a study of blood T cells in healthy people across ages (dated by TCRdb to about 2015). In the study overall: Template switching captured roughly one uniquely barcoded TCR beta cDNA molecule per two T cells in model experiments. Using the same blood draw, the study looked at two additional independent replicas of 1 million unique cDNA reads for two donors, one aged 18 to 30 and the other aged 80 or older. To avoid experimental bias, donors of different ages were randomly spread across the sequencing lanes. Four age groups were formed from the donors: young (average 16 years), middle-aged (around 37), aged (approximately 60) and long-lived (less than 85). Using deep sequencing normalized with unique cDNA molecular identifiers, the study measured how TCR beta repertoire diversity changes with age. General study outcomes and caveats: Because the CMV infection status of the donors was unknown, age-related changes in expanded clonotypes may potentially have been confounded. As age increased, observed TCR beta diversity per million T cells dropped in a roughly linear way, and a significant reduction was already evident by age 40. There was a strong correlation between observed TCR beta diversity and the percentage of naive T cells measured by flow cytometry. Estimates of total diversity based on one million sequenced T cells were considered lower bounds and underestimates. Since profiling was done on bulk unsorted PBMCs, naive and antigen-experienced compartments could not be conclusively compared. Compared with the aged group, more naive CD4+ T cells, fewer expanded clones and increased TCR diversity were shown by the long-lived group, suggesting age selection.

According to the germline V gene (reference sequence), CDR1 reads SEHNR and CDR2 reads FQNEAQ. The CDR3 numbers 14 residues from cysteine through phenylalanine. The CDR3 DNA has 42 bases and is translated from base 1. Donors were under 40 systemically healthy Caucasian individuals from Russia aged roughly 6 to 90 years. Ten milliliters of peripheral blood were drawn from each donor into EDTA-treated Vacutainer tubes. PBMCs were isolated by Ficoll-Paque density-gradient centrifugation, with at least 6 million obtained per sample. Trizol reagent was used to extract total RNA from the PBMCs, yielding at least 5.5 micrograms per sample. Naive CD45RAhigh/CD27high T cell percentages were measured by flow cytometry on a PBMC aliquot from every donor. Details on this clonotype: What antigen it recognizes has not been identified. Given a much more abundant clone one base away, this may be a read error.

Library prep was done by 5' RACE. This sample was sequenced with an Illumina HiSeq 2500. A second about 7 to 12 cycle PCR used a sample-barcoded 5' primer and a J-beta primer mix. Each TCR beta cDNA molecule received a unique molecular identifier from a template-switch 5' adaptor carrying 12 random nucleotides. Each sample yielded at least 2.5 million CDR3-containing paired-end reads. First-strand cDNA was synthesized from all RNA with the Mint cDNA synthesis kit, primed by a TRBC-specific oligonucleotide. Following uracil-DNA glycosylase treatment, all cDNA underwent a first 18-cycle PCR with the universal primers M1SS and BC2_uni_R. For the original study's pipeline: For normalization, 1 million high-quality reads, each with a distinct molecular identifier, were randomly selected from each sample. Reads sharing molecular identifiers were discarded rather than binned into consensus sequences. MiTCR, set to a Q25 quality threshold and the strictest error-elimination algorithm, was used for CDR3 identification, clonotype clustering and error correction. A nonparametric unseen species model using Euler transformation provided a lower-bound estimate of total TCR beta diversity. The public reads were reanalyzed by TCRdb: fastp trimming at Q25, MiXCR alignment, in-frame beta chains only. Each entry merges the rows of one CDR3 protein and shows their most common DNA and genes. TCRdb, not the original authors, processed these V and J calls. Across this sample there are around 650,000 distinct CDR3 sequences, with less than 40% seen only once. The ten largest make up over 15% of the sample.

This chain is built from TRBV7-9 and TRBJ1-6; the D region possibly corresponds to TRBD1 (6 bases align). The specimen was blood. This clonotype was obtained from a woman of 80 years or more in good health. Donor details come from another sample of the same person, matched by shared clones. Read as DNA, the sequence is TGTGCCAGCAGCCCAAATGCGGGGGCTTCACCCCGCCACTTT. This codes for CASSPNAGASPRHF.